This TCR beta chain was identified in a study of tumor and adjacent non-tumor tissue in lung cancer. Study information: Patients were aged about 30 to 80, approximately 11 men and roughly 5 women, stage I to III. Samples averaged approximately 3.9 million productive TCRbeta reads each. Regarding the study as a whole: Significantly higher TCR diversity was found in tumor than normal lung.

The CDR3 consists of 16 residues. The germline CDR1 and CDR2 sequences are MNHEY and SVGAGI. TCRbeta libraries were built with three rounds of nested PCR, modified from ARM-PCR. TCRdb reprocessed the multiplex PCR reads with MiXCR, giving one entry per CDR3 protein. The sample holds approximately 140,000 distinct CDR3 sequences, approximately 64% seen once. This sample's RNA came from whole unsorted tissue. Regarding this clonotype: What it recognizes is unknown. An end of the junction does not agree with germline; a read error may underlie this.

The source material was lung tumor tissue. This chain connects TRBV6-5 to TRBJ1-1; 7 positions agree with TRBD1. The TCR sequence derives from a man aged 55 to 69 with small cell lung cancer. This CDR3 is CVSGPRQGVGNTEAFF. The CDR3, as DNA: TGTGTCAGCGGTCCTCGGCAGGGGGTGGGGAACACTGAAGCTTTCTTT.